Sequencing of this T cell receptor (beta chain) was carried out in a study of vaccination effects on CD4 cells after COVID-19. Background on the study: Either the BNT162b2 or mRNA-1273 vaccine was given to participants in two doses. Study conclusions and caveats: Clones induced by infection and by vaccine showed marked clonal contraction late after vaccination.

ViraFEST expansion of antigen-specific CD4+ T cells with viral peptide pools preceded sequencing. It was after 10 days of culture that CD4+ T cells were isolated. This individual tested PCR-positive for SARS-CoV-2 infection between March and December 2020. The researchers cultured 1.5 million to 2.5 million PBMC per well with approximately 9.1 IU/ml IL-2 and around 9.5 ug/ml peptides. Only in-frame clones appear in the TCRdb table, and some are missing; sequencing was by immunoSEQ multiplex PCR. The sample consists of around 75,000 clones, 73% of them appearing once. The CDR3 loop spans 14 amino acids. Germline CDR1 reads SQVTM; CDR2 reads ANQGSEA. Trimming took off 6 bases at V and 7 bases at J, with 21 bases between the two ends. Of note for this clone: Its target is not known.

The receptor's source is a human donor who had a prior SARS-CoV-2 infection. This chain uses TRBV29-1 with TRBJ1-1, with D possibly matching TRBD1 (5 bases). This sample comprised CD4+ T cells from PBMCs cultured with HIV peptides, obtained before COVID-19 vaccination. Subset denoted: HIV-1 Nef peptide pool negative control/reference culture. The CDR3 nucleotides read TGCAGCGTACGAATGGGACTGGGGGACGGTGAAGCTTTCTTT. As protein: CSVRMGLGDGEAFF.